The present T cell receptor beta chain was sequenced within a study of T cell clonotyping in hematopoietic cell transplantation. The CDR3 covers 16 residues. V gave up 4 bases and J gave up 7 bases; unmatched junction bases: 16. From germline, CDR1 is SGHRS and CDR2 YFSETQ. Profiled with immunoSEQ multiplex PCR; TCRdb holds only in-frame clones, not every one. The sample includes roughly 14,000 clones, about nine tenths of them seen just once. This clone was found once. This receptor was taken from a male patient aged 50 to 60 who had an allogeneic stem cell transplant from an unrelated donor, so T cells may come from the graft donor. Some clones in this sample may be carry-over from other donors' samples. Sample: PBMCs, taken 100 days after allogeneic stem cell transplant. The V call is TRBV5-1, the J call TRBJ2-7; 8 bases align to TRBD1. The CDR3 DNA sequence: TGCGCCAGCAGCCTAGACCCTCCGGGGACAGGCGGGGAGCAGTACTTC. Translated, it gives CASSLDPPGTGGEQYF. Full variable domain (missing parts from reference TRBV5-1 and TRBJ2-7): KAGVTQTPRYLIKTRGQQVTLSCSPISGHRSVSWYQQTPGQGLQFLFEYFSETQRNKGNFPGRFSGRQFSNSRSEMNVSTLELGDSALYLCASSLDPPGTGGEQYFGPGTRLTVT.